The rows below give T cell receptor beta chains drawn from one sample of a study of cytomegalovirus exposure and HLA in healthy donors. Sequencing used immunoSEQ multiplex PCR; TCRdb keeps in-frame clones, though not all of them. Of about 170,000 clones in the sample, 70% to 90% are singletons; the top ten hold roughly 2.1%. Specimen: PBMCs. The receptors derive from a man aged 18 to 30 in good health and CMV-seropositive. Both conserved end residues are trimmed from each CDR3.

j_call v_call cdr3_aa
TRBJ2-3 TRBV7-2 ASRRLAGGQIDTQY
TRBJ2-7 TRBV7-9 ASSPSAQLYEQY
TRBJ2-2 TRBV9 ASSVESGLSGELF
TRBJ2-1 TRBV9 ASSPPSGGGAVDEQF
TRBJ2-3 TRBV11-3 ASSLDHTDTQY
TRBJ2-1 TRBV6-5 ASSYSGQGMYNEQF
TRBJ2-3 TRBV5-1 ASSFGLAGRSDTQY
TRBJ2-1 TRBV4-2 ASSQVYGGAYEQF
TRBJ2-3 TRBV6-4 ASSAQAGADTQY
TRBJ1-2 TRBV28 ASSPQGVYGYT
TRBJ1-2 TRBV7-2 ASSPAGGTGTGYT
TRBJ2-1 TRBV20-1 SAEGDNEQF
TRBJ1-1 TRBV5-4 ASSFSRGNTEAF
TRBJ1-6 TRBV14 ASSQDDRGAGSPLH
TRBJ2-7 TRBV11-2 ASSARLGTPYEQY
TRBJ2-1 TRBV18 ASSSGLAGFSEQF
TRBJ2-3 TRBV6-4 ASSSSGGSTQY
TRBJ2-1 TRBV4-3 ASSQVLMDRDQF
TRBJ2-6 TRBV9 ASSEPVSGANGLT
TRBJ1-3 TRBV29-1 SVNRDRGNTIY
TRBJ2-2 TRBV10-3 AISQTGFRDTGELF
TRBJ1-5 TRBV4-3 ASSQDATTDQPQH
TRBJ2-2 TRBV5-4 ASSLGPAGNTGELF
TRBJ1-5 TRBV18 ASSPGQGSQPQH
TRBJ2-7 TRBV29-1 SVPYYYEQY
TRBJ1-3 TRBV15 ATSEAGSNSGNTIY
TRBJ1-1 TRBV5-4 ASSIDRLNTEAF